Given below is one T cell receptor (beta chain) in context. This CDR3 has 11 amino acids. V trimming: 5 bases; J trimming: 8 bases; junction bases outside the gene matches: 0. Germline CDR1 and CDR2: ENHRY and SYGVKD. The sample is drawn from a study of OX40 agonist ivuxolimab in advanced cancers. Profiling relied on immunoSEQ multiplex PCR, and the TCRdb table lists in-frame clones only, not all of them. The table lists more than 70,000 clones, 91% of them singletons. The V call is TRBV10-3, the J call TRBJ2-1; 7 nucleotides agree with TRBD2. The TCR comes from an adult with an advanced solid tumor such as melanoma, head and neck, liver or kidney cancer. The starting material was CD4+ or CD8+ T cells sorted from blood, obtained in a trial of the OX40 agonist ivuxolimab. The CDR3 bases are TGTGCCATCAGTACTAGCGATGAGCAGTTCTTC. The encoded protein is CAISTSDEQFF.